The 25 T cell receptor beta chains below were found in one sample sequenced in a study of T cells in Graves' hyperthyroidism and ophthalmopathy. There were TCR beta CDR3 regions amplified from RNA transcripts. First-round RT-PCR of the TCR CDR3 relied on the HTBI primer set. TCRdb ran MiXCR on the multiplex PCR reads and lists one entry per CDR3 protein. The sample has 700,000 to 950,000 distinct CDR3 sequences, about a third seen once. Sequenced material: blood. These receptor sequences come from a woman aged 35 to 49 with Graves' hyperthyroidism.

The chain uses TRBV2 and TRBJ1-5; the D is unclear. Germline CDR1 is SNHLY and CDR2 is FYNNEI. Trimming removed 3 bases at V and 5 bases at J, with 8 bases between. CDR3 length equals 13 residues. For the CDR3, the DNA is TGTGCCAGCAGTGATCCTCCGGATCAGCCCCAGCATTTT. It yields the protein CASSDPPDQPQHF.

This clonotype was counted between two and nine times. V and J are TRBV2 and TRBJ1-2; no clear D gene. With 7 bases removed from V and 8 bases from J, the gap between germline ends came to 11 bases. Looked up from germline, CDR1 is SNHLY and CDR2 is FYNNEI. The CDR3 contains 11 residues. CDR3 in DNA: TGTGCCAGCACGAGTGGGGTCGGCTACACCTTC. This gives the protein CASTSGVGYTF.

In its sample, this clonotype was seen many times. This chain links TRBV9 with TRBJ2-7, with D perhaps being TRBD1 or TRBD2 (5 bases each). Germline values: CDR1 SGDLS, CDR2 YYNGEE. V lost 3 bases to trimming and J lost 2 bases, with 12 bases between them. This CDR3 contains 14 residues. The CDR3 protein is CASSAGTLPYEQYF. DNA for the CDR3: TGTGCCAGCAGCGCCGGGACGTTACCCTACGAGCAGTACTTC. Supplemented by reference TRBV9 and TRBJ2-7, the full variable domain reads DSGVTQTPKHLITATGQRVTLRCSPRSGDLSVYWYQQSLDQGLQFLIQYYNGEERAKGNILERFSAQQFPDLHSELNLSSLELGDSALYFCASSAGTLPYEQYFGPGTRLTVT.

Only a few counts were recorded for this clonotype. V usage is TRBV7-2 and J usage is TRBJ1-1, with 7 bases matching TRBD1. The CDR3 is 14 amino acids. After removal of 3 bases from V and 7 bases from J, the junction contained 8 bases not matched to a gene. Looked up from germline, CDR1 is SGHTA and CDR2 is FQGNSA. In DNA, the CDR3 is TGTGCCAGCAGCTTCACTACAGGGGAGGGTGAAGCTTTCTTT. This encodes CASSFTTGEGEAFF. Looking up the rest from reference TRBV7-2 and TRBJ1-1 gives the full variable domain: GAGVSQSPSNKVTEKGKDVELRCDPISGHTALYWYRQSLGQGLEFLIYFQGNSAPDKSGLPSDRFSAERTGGSVSTLTIQRTQQEDSAVYLCASSFTTGEGEAFFGQGTRLTVV.

The CDR3 reads CSAAGAGTGELFF. DNA for the CDR3: TGCAGTGCTGCCGGGGCCGGGACCGGGGAGCTGTTTTTT. J is TRBJ2-2 and V is TRBV20-1; D might be TRBD1 or TRBD2, each matching 5 bases. The V gene lost 5 bases and the J gene lost 5 bases, with 12 bases spanning the gap. Germline CDR1 and CDR2: DFQATT and SNEGSKA (reference sequence). The length of the CDR3 is 13 residues.

The CDR3 sequence is CASRLTGDLTEAFF. CDR3 nucleotide sequence: TGTGCCAGCAGGTTAACAGGGGATCTCACTGAAGCTTTCTTT. The chain links TRBV5-6 to TRBJ1-1, with TRBD1 matching over 7 bases. The ends lost 5 bases at V and 4 bases at J; junction bases unmatched: 8. The V gene's germline CDR1 is SGHDT and CDR2 YYEEEE. This CDR3 is 14 amino acids long.

The J gene is TRBJ1-1, the V gene TRBV11-3, with D uncertain. CDR1 SGHNT and CDR2 YENEEA come from the germline V gene. The V gene lost 4 bases and the J gene lost 3 bases, with 9 bases spanning the gap. The CDR3 sequence is 13 residues long. CDR3 sequence reads: CASSYHSDTEAFF. The CDR3 nucleotides read TGTGCCAGCAGCTATCACAGTGACACTGAAGCTTTCTTT.

This clonotype was recorded once. The chain combines TRBV7-9 with TRBJ1-1, with TRBD1 matching 7 bases. Trimming took 4 bases from V and 2 from J; bases not matched to a gene: 4. Germline CDR1 and CDR2: SEHNR and FQNEAQ (reference sequence). The CDR3 loop spans 14 amino acids. The CDR3 sequence: CASSYDRVNTEAFF. As DNA, the CDR3 is TGTGCCAGCAGCTATGACAGGGTAAACACTGAAGCTTTCTTT.

This chain links TRBV12-3 or TRBV12-4 with TRBJ1-2; D remains ambiguous. The CDR3 has 14 amino acids. V lost 6 bases and J 8 bases, leaving 19 bases between the germline ends. The DNA for the CDR3 is TGTGCCAGCAGCGTACAGAGCCGTTTTGAAGGCTACACCTTC. This translates into CASSVQSRFEGYTF.

This clonotype was observed a few times. The rearrangement uses TRBV12-3 or TRBV12-4 and TRBJ1-2, with D maybe TRBD1 (6 bases). The V end lost 4 bases, the J end lost 9 bases, and 21 bases lay between the germline ends. CDR3 size: 15 residues. The CDR3 region is CASSSPGTTGQRYTF. The CDR3, as DNA: TGTGCCAGCAGTTCCCCCGGGACAACCGGTCAGCGCTACACCTTC.

About this clonotype: Germline and junction disagree at one end, which may indicate a read error. The chain combines TRBV12-5 with TRBJ1-1; 7 nucleotides agree with TRBD1. Looked up from germline, CDR1 is LGHNT and CDR2 is FRNRAP. The CDR3 is 15 residues long. CDR3 coding DNA: TGTGCTAGTGGTCTAGATACAGGGGCGGGCACTGGAGCTTTCTTT. Encoded protein: CASGLDTGAGTGAFF.

This clonotype has a count of ten or more. The chain links TRBV29-1 to TRBJ1-5; D unresolved. V dropped 4 bases and J dropped 4 bases, with 11 bases sitting between them. Germline-derived CDR1 and CDR2 are SQVTM and ANQGSEA. The CDR3 contains 13 residues. DNA of the CDR3: TGCAGCGTTGGGGCGACGGATAATCAGCCCCAGCATTTT. Translation: CSVGATDNQPQHF.

Written as DNA, the CDR3 is TGTGCCAGCTCCGGAAGGGCCGAAATGAACACTGAAGCTTTCTTT. Amino acid sequence: CASSGRAEMNTEAFF. V gene TRBV19 combines with J gene TRBJ1-1; no reliable D call. V lost 9 bases and J lost 0, with 17 bases in between. Germline V lookup: CDR1 LNHDA, CDR2 SQIVND (reference sequence). CDR3 length: 15 residues.

This clonotype was seen many times. The chain employs TRBV5-5 and TRBJ1-5; D perhaps matches TRBD1 (5 bases). Deletions cut 3 bases from V and 7 bases from J, with 14 bases between. Per germline, CDR1 SGHKS and CDR2 YYEKEE (reference sequence). The CDR3 covers 14 residues. The CDR3 bases are TGTGCCAGCAGCTCAGCCGGGGGTAGGCAGCCCCAGCATTTT. It specifies CASSSAGGRQPQHF.

There are a few counts of this clonotype. The chain recombines TRBV9 with TRBJ2-2; D is undetermined. Germline V gives CDR1 SGDLS, CDR2 YYNGEE. The V and J ends lost 1 base and 0 bases respectively, with 7 bases between them. The CDR3 covers 15 residues. This chain's CDR3 is CASSVLASNTGELFF. CDR3 nucleotides: TGTGCCAGCAGCGTACTGGCCTCGAACACCGGGGAGCTGTTTTTT.

This clonotype was counted at least ten times. The rearrangement uses TRBV13 and TRBJ1-2; D gene unclear. The CDR3 is 15 amino acids. Germline V lookup: CDR1 PRHDT, CDR2 FYEKMQ (reference sequence). V was cut by 1 base and J by 4 bases, with 13 bases left in between. Here the CDR3 reads CASSLAGGSFYGYTF. CDR3 in DNA: TGTGCCAGCAGCTTAGCGGGAGGGAGCTTCTATGGCTACACCTTC.

V is TRBV24-1 and J is TRBJ2-3, with 7 bases that match TRBD1. The CDR3 is 15 residues long. Germline V lookup: CDR1 KGHDR, CDR2 SFDVKD. V lost 4 bases, J lost 3 bases, and 6 bases stayed unmatched. Written as DNA, the CDR3 is TGTGCCACCAGTGACGGAGGCAGGGGGACAGATACGCAGTATTTT. Its translation: CATSDGGRGTDTQYF.

In this sample, this clonotype turned up many times. V is TRBV6-4 and J is TRBJ1-2, with a tentative D call TRBD1 (5 bases). V gave up 2 bases and J gave up 9 bases, with 13 bases separating them. Germline CDR1 MRHNA, CDR2 SNTAGT. This CDR3 is 13 amino acids long. The CDR3 here is CASSDVRAHSYTF. The DNA of the CDR3 is TGTGCCAGCAGTGACGTCAGGGCCCATAGCTACACCTTC.

Many counts were recorded for this clonotype. This chain joins TRBV20-1 and TRBJ1-2; D gene uncertain. CDR1 is DFQATT and CDR2 is SNEGSKA in the germline V gene (reference sequence). This CDR3 has 12 amino acids. Deletions cut 3 bases from V and 2 bases from J, with 7 bases between. Here the CDR3 DNA reads TGCAGTGCTAGGGTGACAAACTATGGCTACACCTTC. Protein: CSARVTNYGYTF.

This clonotype was observed at least ten times. This chain joins TRBV7-9 and TRBJ1-4; D not resolved. V gave up 1 base and J gave up 4 bases, with 10 bases separating them. The CDR3 is 15 residues long. Germline V gene lookup returns CDR1 SEHNR and CDR2 FQNEAQ (reference sequence). The CDR3 spells CASSLVLRSNEKLFF. CDR3 sequence (DNA): TGTGCCAGCAGCTTAGTTTTACGGAGTAATGAAAAACTGTTTTTT. Full variable domain (missing parts from reference TRBV7-9 and TRBJ1-4): DTGVSQNPRHKITKRGQNVTFRCDPISEHNRLYWYRQTLGQGPEFLTYFQNEAQLEKSRLLSDRFSAERPKGSFSTLEIQRTEQGDSAMYLCASSLVLRSNEKLFFGSGTQLSVL.

In its sample, this clonotype was seen a few times. V and J are TRBV12-3 or TRBV12-4 and TRBJ2-7; 11 nucleotides line up with TRBD2. The trim removed 5 bases at V and 9 bases at J, leaving 12 bases unmatched. The CDR3 totals 15 residues. In DNA form, the CDR3 reads TGTGCCAGCAGTCATAGCGGGAGGGCCCGTATTGGGCAGTACTTC. It yields the protein CASSHSGRARIGQYF.

This clonotype was picked up one time. Just one base apart from a much larger clone, this may be a read error. The V call is TRBV4-3, the J call TRBJ2-5; no reliable D call. Germline V gene lookup returns CDR1 LGHNA and CDR2 YSLEER. The CDR3 sequence is 15 residues long. The CDR3 is CANSQGRQARETQYF. For the CDR3, the DNA is TGCGCCAACAGCCAAGGGCGTCAAGCCAGAGAGACCCAGTACTTC.

Regarding this clonotype: No DNA is shown, since the ends of the CDR3 on it are uncertain; the CDR3 is the one TCRdb lists. This chain joins TRBV7-2 and TRBJ2-2; the table assigns TRBD2, which was not confirmed against the DNA. The CDR3 spans 17 residues, counting both ends. CDR1 SGHTA and CDR2 FQGNSA come from the germline V gene. The CDR3 reads CASSGGSREGPPGSCFF.

This clonotype was seen many times. The V and J genes are TRBV7-2 and TRBJ2-7, with 9 bases fitting TRBD1. The CDR3 spans 16 residues. The V and J ends lost 6 bases and 3 bases, in that order; junction bases with no gene match: 12. CDR1 is SGHTA, CDR2 FQGNSA, per germline. CDR3 amino acids: CASRKGRDRVNYEQYF. The CDR3 bases are TGTGCCAGCAGGAAAGGACGGGACAGGGTAAACTACGAGCAGTACTTC. The full variable domain, completed using reference TRBV7-2 and TRBJ2-7, is GAGVSQSPSNKVTEKGKDVELRCDPISGHTALYWYRQSLGQGLEFLIYFQGNSAPDKSGLPSDRFSAERTGGSVSTLTIQRTQQEDSAVYLCASRKGRDRVNYEQYFGPGTRLTVT.

This clonotype was seen more than once but under ten times. The chain recombines TRBV20-1 with TRBJ1-2; a possible D gene is TRBD1 (6 bases). The germline CDR1 and CDR2 sequences are DFQATT and SNEGSKA (reference sequence). V lost 2 bases to trimming and J lost 2 bases, with 24 bases between them. This CDR3 spans 18 amino acids. The CDR3 sequence: CSARYSLVQGIPNYGYTF. CDR3 DNA sequence: TGCAGTGCTAGATATTCGTTGGTTCAGGGGATACCAAACTATGGCTACACCTTC.